This T cell receptor beta chain originates from a study of blood T cell repertoires in COVID-19. About the study: T cells, B-cell-depleted T cells, or PBMCs supplied cDNA or gDNA.

Original data processing: Estimates of nucleated cell counts were drawn from the amplification of reference gene primers. The table came from immunoSEQ multiplex PCR; TCRdb's copy has only in-frame clones and leaves some out. V, J and clone size reflect that table, while D and trimming were determined from the DNA. The sample lists hundreds of thousands of clones; around 90% were seen once. The trim removed 2 bases at V and 4 bases at J, leaving 12 bases unmatched. CDR1 is MNHEY and CDR2 is SVGEGT in the germline V gene. The length of the CDR3 is 17 residues. All enrollees were roughly 18 to 90 years old and from about 24 US areas. Recovered status applied to Cohort 3 donors who had two consecutive negative PCRs. It also applied to those with clearance or with symptom resolution.

The sequence derives from a man in his sixties who had recovered from COVID-19. The sequenced sample was PBMCs or T cells enriched from blood (not recorded which). This chain links TRBV6-2 or TRBV6-3 with TRBJ2-5; the match to TRBD1 covers 8 bases. CDR3 sequence reads: CASSYGQGARLAETQYF. DNA of the CDR3: TGTGCCAGCAGTTACGGGCAGGGGGCGCGGTTGGCAGAGACCCAGTACTTC.